These 32 T cell receptor beta chains were all obtained from the same sample, sequenced in a study of CD8 T cells in ankylosing spondylitis. TCRdb recomputed calls from the 5' RACE reads with MiXCR, one row per CDR3 protein. The sample consists of about 360,000 distinct CDR3 sequences, approximately 22% of them appearing once. The sequenced sample was blood, either unsorted or a sorted T cell fraction (not recorded which). The receptors derive from a male donor with ankylosing spondylitis or in good health (not recorded which).

This clonotype was seen a handful of times. The CDR3 sequence is CASSVVGADTQYF. The CDR3 coding sequence is TGTGCCAGCAGCGTAGTCGGGGCAGATACGCAGTATTTT. The chain uses TRBV9 and TRBJ2-3; a possible D gene is TRBD2 (5 bases). Germline CDR1 reads SGDLS; CDR2 reads YYNGEE. Between the trimmed V and J ends, which lost 0 bases and 4 bases, there was a span of 6 bases. The CDR3 is made up of 13 amino acids.

The chain is built from TRBV6-5 and TRBJ2-3; 11 bases are a match to TRBD2. CDR1 is MNHEY, CDR2 SVGAGI, per germline. There are 16 residues in the CDR3. Losses at the gene ends were 2 bases for V and 6 bases for J; bases not matched to a gene: 7. This chain's CDR3 is CASSYGSGGAMDTQYF. The CDR3 coding sequence is TGTGCCAGCAGTTACGGTAGCGGGGGGGCCATGGATACGCAGTATTTT.

The chain combines TRBV15 with TRBJ2-1; no clear D gene. This CDR3 contains 13 residues. The germline V gene has CDR1 LNHNV and CDR2 YYDKDF (reference sequence). Trimming shortened V by 8 bases and J by 6 bases, and 14 bases separated the two germline ends. This CDR3 is CATQDGLGNEQFF. Written as DNA, the CDR3 is TGTGCCACCCAAGACGGGTTAGGCAATGAGCAGTTCTTC.

Remarks on this clonotype: At one boundary the junction diverges from the germline segment, which might be a read error. The chain links TRBV12-3 or TRBV12-4 to TRBJ2-1; TRBD2 agrees at 11 bases. This CDR3 is built from 18 residues. As DNA, the CDR3 is TGTACCAGCAGTTCTCCTACCCTAGCGGGGGGCTCCTACAATGAGCAGTTCTTC. Amino acid sequence: CTSSSPTLAGGSYNEQFF.

This clonotype was counted a few times. The chain uses TRBV6-1 and TRBJ2-3, with no clear D. This CDR3 has 16 residues. Germline CDR1 and CDR2: MNHNS and SASEGT. V was shortened by 6 bases and J by 0 bases, with 16 bases between the two germline ends. The chain's CDR3 is CASSPWAATSTDTQYF. In DNA form, the CDR3 reads TGTGCCAGCAGCCCTTGGGCAGCAACTAGCACAGATACGCAGTATTTT.

With respect to this clonotype: The junction shows a germline mismatch at one end, possibly a read error. This chain joins TRBV5-1 and TRBJ2-7, with D maybe TRBD1 (6 bases). The CDR3 consists of 14 residues. CDR1 and CDR2 (germline): SGHRS, YFSETQ. In nucleotides, the CDR3 is TGCGCCAGCAGCTTGGTAGGGGGAGTCTACGAGGAGTACTTC. Its protein product is CASSLVGGVYEEYF.

The genes are TRBV7-9 and TRBJ1-2, with 7 bases fitting TRBD1. The junction had 4 bases not matched to a gene; V was cut back by 1 base and J by 5 bases. This CDR3 is built from 14 residues. Germline CDR1 reads SEHNR; CDR2 reads FQNEAQ (reference sequence). CDR3 region: CASSLGDSSYGYTF. For the CDR3, the DNA is TGTGCCAGCAGCTTAGGGGACAGTTCATATGGCTACACCTTC.

The V and J genes are TRBV12-3 or TRBV12-4 and TRBJ2-7; D uncertain. The CDR3 is 14 amino acids. V dropped 1 base and J dropped 2 bases, with 9 bases sitting between them. The CDR3 DNA is TGTGCCAGCAGTTTAGGTCGCCAAGCCTACGAGCAGTACTTC. Translated: CASSLGRQAYEQYF.

This clonotype was detected only a few times. The chain joins TRBV7-8 to TRBJ2-3; TRBD2 aligns across 11 bases. Germline V gene data show CDR1 as SGHVS and CDR2 as FQNEAQ. The CDR3 runs 20 residues. The V gene end was trimmed by 0 bases and the J gene end by 1 base; junction bases not matched to a gene: 12. The CDR3 DNA reads as TGTGCCAGCAGCTTAGCTTCAACTAGCGGGGGCCCTCGTGGCACAGATACGCAGTATTTT. Its protein is CASSLASTSGGPRGTDTQYF.

This clonotype was picked up many times. The chain combines TRBV12-3 or TRBV12-4 with TRBJ2-7, with 7 bases fitting TRBD2. V dropped 3 bases and J dropped 0; count of bases not matched to a gene: 2. There are 14 residues in the CDR3. The CDR3 DNA reads as TGTGCCAGCAGTTTGGGAGGGATCTCCTACGAGCAGTACTTC. Protein: CASSLGGISYEQYF.

The rearrangement joins TRBV29-1 to TRBJ2-7; 7 bases are shared with TRBD1. CDR3 length equals 14 residues. V lost 1 base, J lost 2 bases, and 5 bases stayed unmatched. Per germline, CDR1 SQVTM and CDR2 ANQGSEA. The CDR3 DNA follows: TGCAGCGTTGAAGGTTTAGGGACAGCCTACGAGCAGTACTTC. Its protein is CSVEGLGTAYEQYF.

V usage is TRBV5-1 and J usage is TRBJ2-3; D possibly corresponds to TRBD1 (6 bases). V dropped 0 bases and J dropped 5 bases, with 13 bases sitting between them. Germline lookup yields CDR1 SGHRS and CDR2 YFSETQ. This CDR3 is 15 amino acids long. CDR3 loop: CASSLARTDGDTQYF. The CDR3 DNA sequence: TGCGCCAGCAGCTTGGCGCGGACAGACGGAGATACGCAGTATTTT.

This clonotype was found a few times. J is TRBJ2-7 and V is TRBV7-2; D is unclear. This CDR3 has 14 residues. Trimming left V 3 bases short and J 2 bases short, with 11 bases between. Germline V gene data show CDR1 as SGHTA and CDR2 as FQGNSA. DNA for the CDR3: TGTGCCAGCAGCTTCGGTGTCGTCGCCTACGAGCAGTACTTC. This encodes CASSFGVVAYEQYF.

There are a few counts of this clonotype. This chain links TRBV12-3 or TRBV12-4 with TRBJ2-1; D is ambiguous. Trimming took off 10 bases at V and 4 bases at J, with 11 bases between the two ends. The CDR3 sequence is 12 residues long. This CDR3 reads CATTIGYNEQFF. The CDR3 DNA reads as TGTGCCACCACAATAGGGTACAATGAGCAGTTCTTC.

The rearrangement links TRBV7-8 to TRBJ1-1; D is possibly TRBD1 (6 bases). The CDR3 runs to 15 residues. Trimming stripped 0 bases from V and 1 base from J, with 9 bases between. Germline CDR1 SGHVS, CDR2 FQNEAQ. This CDR3 reads CASSLAAGANTEAFF. CDR3 in DNA: TGTGCCAGCAGCTTAGCGGCAGGGGCGAACACTGAAGCTTTCTTT. The full variable domain, with the rest looked up from reference TRBV7-8 and TRBJ1-1, is GAGVSQSPRYKVAKRGQDVALRCDPISGHVSLFWYQQALGQGPEFLTYFQNEAQLDKSGLPSDRFFAERPEGSVSTLKIQRTQQEDSAVYLCASSLAAGANTEAFFGQGTRLTVV.

A few counts support this clonotype. The DNA for the CDR3 is TGTGCCGCCCAAGGGGTCTCCTACAATGAGCAGTTCTTC. Translation: CAAQGVSYNEQFF. The rearrangement joins TRBV10-3 to TRBJ2-1; a weak D match, TRBD1 (5 bases). The CDR3 spans 13 residues. Between the trimmed V and J ends, which lost 11 bases and 0 bases, there was a span of 11 bases. Germline loops: CDR1 ENHRY, CDR2 SYGVKD.

The chain recombines TRBV20-1 with TRBJ1-5; possibly TRBD1 for D (6 bases). Looked up from germline, CDR1 is DFQATT and CDR2 is SNEGSKA (reference sequence). The CDR3 contains 15 residues. With 1 base removed from V and 5 bases from J, the gap between germline ends came to 15 bases. The CDR3 nucleotides are TGCAGTGCTAGAGCGGGGGGCGCGGGCGATCAGCCCCAGCATTTT. This codes for CSARAGGAGDQPQHF.

This clonotype appeared a few times. This chain uses TRBV9 with TRBJ1-1; D perhaps matches TRBD1 (5 bases). The CDR3 spans 13 residues. V dropped 7 bases and J dropped 5 bases, with 15 bases sitting between them. The V gene's germline CDR1 is SGDLS and CDR2 YYNGEE. In DNA, the CDR3 is TGTGCCAGCGCCTCGGGGGGTGGAACTGAAGCTTTCTTT. It codes for CASASGGGTEAFF.

The rearrangement uses TRBV7-8 and TRBJ1-2, with D tentatively TRBD1 (5 bases). V was clipped by 5 bases and J by 2 bases, with 9 bases between them. The germline V gene has CDR1 SGHVS and CDR2 FQNEAQ. The length of the CDR3 is 13 residues. The CDR3 spells CASSTTENYGYTF. CDR3 nucleotide sequence: TGTGCCAGCAGCACGACAGAAAACTATGGCTACACCTTC.

This clonotype has more than one count but fewer than ten. V is TRBV18 and J is TRBJ2-1; the D is unclear. This CDR3 is 13 amino acids long. Trimming stripped 1 base from V and 4 bases from J, with 5 bases between. The germline gives CDR1 KGHSH, CDR2 LQKENI. The CDR3 loop is CASSPRRYNEQFF. In DNA, the CDR3 is TGTGCCAGCTCACCACGACGGTACAATGAGCAGTTCTTC.

This clonotype has only a few counts. This chain connects TRBV12-3 or TRBV12-4 to TRBJ1-2; D unresolved. This CDR3 is built from 12 residues. The V gene lost 5 bases and the J gene lost 4 bases, with 8 bases spanning the gap. The CDR3 DNA follows: TGTGCCAGCAGTAAGGCTGCCTATGGCTACACCTTC. It encodes CASSKAAYGYTF.

This clonotype turned up a few times. The V and J genes are TRBV29-1 and TRBJ2-7, with D unclear. The length of the CDR3 is 12 residues. In germline, CDR1 is SQVTM, CDR2 ANQGSEA. V shed 6 bases and J shed 0 bases, with 9 bases lying between them. The CDR3 coding sequence is TGCAGCGTCGCAGGAACCTCCTACGAGCAGTACTTC. It encodes CSVAGTSYEQYF.

The V call is TRBV7-6, the J call TRBJ2-3; no clear D gene. Germline V gene lookup returns CDR1 SGHVS and CDR2 FNYEAQ. Trimming took 5 bases from V and 1 from J, leaving 10 bases between them. This CDR3 comprises 14 residues. The CDR3 coding sequence is TGTGCCAGCAGCCTATTTGAGGGCACAGATACGCAGTATTTT. Translating gives CASSLFEGTDTQYF.

Points on this clonotype: Because the CDR3's place on the DNA is in doubt, the DNA is left out and the CDR3 is given as listed by TCRdb. J is TRBJ2-5 and V is TRBV18. The germline CDR1 and CDR2 sequences are KGHSH and LQKENI. Inclusive of both ends, the CDR3 amounts to 14 amino acids. This chain's CDR3 is CASSPLWQQETQYF.

CDR3 protein: CASSETNTGELFF. CDR3 in DNA: TGCGCCAGCAGTGAAACAAACACCGGGGAGCTGTTTTTT. The genes are TRBV10-1 and TRBJ2-2; no clear D. V was shortened by 3 bases and J by 2 bases, with 4 bases between the two germline ends. Looked up from germline, CDR1 is WNHNN and CDR2 is SYGVQD (reference sequence). The CDR3 length is 13 residues.

This clonotype was counted only a few times. This sequence joins TRBV5-6 and TRBJ2-1, with TRBD2 matching 12 bases. The CDR3 runs 13 residues. CDR1 is SGHDT, CDR2 YYEEEE, per germline. V was clipped by 7 bases and J by 12 bases; unmatched bases: 8. The DNA for the CDR3 is TGTGCCAGCTGCTGGACTAGCGGGGAGGGGCAGTTCTTC. Translating gives CASCWTSGEGQFF.

The genes are TRBV29-1 and TRBJ2-5; 11 positions agree with TRBD1. The germline gives CDR1 SQVTM, CDR2 ANQGSEA. The CDR3 length is 14 residues. Trimming took 3 bases from V and 5 from J; bases not matched to a gene: 5. The CDR3 loop is CSVDRTGGGETQYF. For the CDR3, the DNA is TGCAGCGTTGACCGGACAGGGGGCGGTGAGACCCAGTACTTC.

The chain combines TRBV6-5 with TRBJ1-1; D remains ambiguous. V was clipped by 0 bases and J by 0 bases, with 8 bases between them. The length of the CDR3 is 15 residues. The germline gives CDR1 MNHEY, CDR2 SVGAGI. CDR3 bases: TGTGCCAGCAGTTACTCACTTGGAGTGAACACTGAAGCTTTCTTT. Amino acids: CASSYSLGVNTEAFF.

The V gene is TRBV28, the J gene TRBJ2-3, with TRBD1 matching over 8 bases. The CDR3 is 15 amino acids. CDR1 MDHEN and CDR2 SYDVKM come from the germline V gene. V lost 7 bases to trimming and J lost 4 bases; unmatched junction nucleotides: 10. The CDR3 DNA reads TGTGCCAGCACCTCCGGGGGACAGGTCGCAGATACGCAGTATTTT. This encodes CASTSGGQVADTQYF.

At least ten counts were recorded for this clonotype. The junction and the germline gene differ at one end; a read error may be behind it. This chain connects TRBV20-1 to TRBJ2-5; D gene ambiguous. CDR3 size: 12 residues. Looked up from germline, CDR1 is DFQATT and CDR2 is SNEGSKA (reference sequence). The CDR3 nucleotides are TGCAGTGCTAGATACTGGGCCGGAGACCTAGACTTC. It specifies CSARYWAGDLDF.

The chain employs TRBV7-9 and TRBJ2-1; no clear D. V dropped 2 bases and J dropped 8 bases, with 13 bases sitting between them. CDR1 and CDR2 (germline): SEHNR, FQNEAQ (reference sequence). The CDR3 loop spans 14 amino acids. CDR3 sequence: CASSLNPHDDEQFF. In DNA, the CDR3 is TGTGCCAGCAGCTTAAATCCCCACGACGATGAGCAGTTCTTC.

This clonotype has more than one count but fewer than ten. The V call is TRBV12-3 or TRBV12-4, the J call TRBJ2-1; perhaps TRBD2 as D (5 bases). The CDR3 extends over 14 amino acids. The V end lost 6 bases, the J end lost 10 bases, and 19 bases lay between the germline ends. CDR3 sequence reads: CASSGLDHPGEQFF. CDR3 DNA sequence: TGTGCCAGCAGCGGGCTGGACCACCCGGGGGAGCAGTTCTTC.